These T cell receptor beta chains were read from a single sample in a study of a mutant IDH1 vaccine in newly diagnosed glioma. Using immunoSEQ multiplex PCR, the repertoire was profiled, and TCRdb retains in-frame clones only, with some absent. Of roughly 60,000 clones listed, about 80% are singletons. Which antigens these TCRs recognize remains unknown. Material: PBMCs, obtained from a glioma patient whose treatment included an IDH1 peptide vaccine. The receptors shown here come from a man in his forties with glioma. Each CDR3 is given with its conserved first and last residue. A D gene is named only where the DNA matches it firmly. Not every row has a clone size; where given, it reads once, few, many or a size class.

TRBD2 TRBJ2-1 - TRBV10-1 TGCGCCAGCAGCACCGGACTAGCGGGGGGGCGGTTCTTC CASSTGLAGGRFF
- TRBJ1-5 - TRBV7-2 TGTGCCAGCAGCCTCGGCCCTAGCAATCAGCCCCAGCATTTT CASSLGPSNQPQHF
- TRBJ1-1 - TRBV29-1 TGCAGCGTGGGGACACACGAGAACACTGAAGCTTTCTTT CSVGTHENTEAFF
- TRBJ1-2 - TRBV15 TGTGCCACCAGCAGAGAGGCGAACGGGGTGGCCGGCTACACCTTC CATSREANGVAGYTF
TRBD2 TRBJ2-5 - TRBV15 TGTGCCACCAGCACCACCACTAGCGGGGGGAGGGGCGAGACCCAGTACTTC CATSTTTSGGRGETQYF
TRBD1 TRBJ2-5 once TRBV5-1 TGCGCCAGCAGCTTGTCACAGGGGTTGGAGGAGACCCAGTACTTC CASSLSQGLEETQYF
- TRBJ1-1 - TRBV30 TGTGCCTGGAATCGGGGGATGAACACTGAAGCTTTCTTT CAWNRGMNTEAFF
- TRBJ2-1 - TRBV2 TGTGCCAGCAGTGGGTCGTATGGTAATGAGCAGTTCTTC CASSGSYGNEQFF
TRBD2 TRBJ2-7 - TRBV7-2 TGTGCCAGCAGCTTAGTTGGGGCCCGGACTAGCGAGCAGTACTTC CASSLVGARTSEQYF
- TRBJ1-2 - TRBV6-5 TGTGCCAGCAGTAAGCAAGCATATGGCTACACCTTC CASSKQAYGYTF
- TRBJ1-1 - TRBV5-1 TGCGCCAGCAGCTTGGACAGGGCTTTCGCTGAAGCTTTCTTT CASSLDRAFAEAFF
- TRBJ1-2 - TRBV20-1 TGCAGTGCTAGTCGTGTGGATGGCTACACCTTC CSASRVDGYTF
- TRBJ2-5 - TRBV2 TGTGCCAGCAGCGCACTAGGACCGAAACAAGAGACCCAGTACTTC CASSALGPKQETQYF
- TRBJ2-3 - TRBV29-1 TGCAGCGCTGTGGGCCAGATCACAGATACGCAGTATTTT CSAVGQITDTQYF
- TRBJ1-2 - TRBV27 TGTGCCAGCAGTTTTGGCAGTAACTATGGCTACACCTTC CASSFGSNYGYTF
- TRBJ2-3 once TRBV7-8 TGTGCCAGCAGCTTCCCCAAGGGCACAGATACGCAGTATTTT CASSFPKGTDTQYF
- TRBJ2-7 - TRBV21-1 TGTGCCAGCATTCCTCAAACCTACGAGCAGTACTTC CASIPQTYEQYF
- TRBJ1-3 few TRBV6-5 TGTGCCAGCAGTTACGCGGCTATCTCTGGAAACACCATATATTTT CASSYAAISGNTIYF
- TRBJ2-2 - TRBV6-5 TGTGCCAGCAGTTACCCAAACACCGGGGAGCTGTTTTTT CASSYPNTGELFF
TRBD2 TRBJ2-5 once TRBV9 TGTGCCAGCAGCACTAGCGGGGGCCAAGAGACCCAGTACTTC CASSTSGGQETQYF
- TRBJ1-5 - TRBV19 TGTGCCAGTAGTAAGCTCGGGAGGGATCACAATCAGCCCCAGCATTTT CASSKLGRDHNQPQHF
- TRBJ2-7 - TRBV7-9 TGTGCCAGCAGCCATGGCTACGAGCAGTACTTC CASSHGYEQYF
- TRBJ2-7 - TRBV5-4 TGTGCCAGCAGCCAGGGCCAAAGCCGCTACGAGCAGTACTTC CASSQGQSRYEQYF
- TRBJ2-2 few TRBV2 TGTGCCAGCAGTGGGACAGCACGCACCGGGGAGCTGTTTTTT CASSGTARTGELFF
- TRBJ2-7 - TRBV15 TGTGCCACCAGCAGAGATCGCCCCCGGGCCCCAGGGGAGCAGTACTTC CATSRDRPRAPGEQYF
- TRBJ2-7 - TRBV18 TGTGCCAGCTCACCGAGGGACAATGGGGAGCAGTACTTC CASSPRDNGEQYF
- TRBJ2-7 - TRBV7-9 TGTGCCAGCAGCCCGGTTATGGGGCACTACGAGCAGTACTTC CASSPVMGHYEQYF
- TRBJ2-1 few TRBV30 TGTGCCTGGGGGGACACCTACTACAATGAGCAGTTCTTC CAWGDTYYNEQFF
- TRBJ1-6 once TRBV19 TGTGCCAGTAGCCCGGGGGACTCTTATAATTCACCCCTCCACTTT CASSPGDSYNSPLHF
- TRBJ1-4 many TRBV2 TGTGCCAGCATGTGGAGCGAGGGCGGGGAAAAACTGTTTTTT CASMWSEGGEKLFF
TRBD2 TRBJ2-5 - TRBV5-4 TGTGCCAGCAGCATAAGACTAGCGGGAGAAGAGACCCAGTACTTC CASSIRLAGEETQYF
- TRBJ1-3 - TRBV29-1 TGCAGCGTTTCTGTAGGCTCTGGAAACACCATATATTTT CSVSVGSGNTIYF
TRBD2 TRBJ2-5 - TRBV15 TGTGCCACCAGTACTCAGCGGGGGGGCCCAGAGACCCAGTACTTC CATSTQRGGPETQYF
TRBD1 TRBJ1-1 - TRBV2 TGTGCCAGCAGTGAACAGGGGGGCACTGAAGCTTTCTTT CASSEQGGTEAFF
- TRBJ1-5 once TRBV5-4 TGTGCCAGCAGCCCGGGCGGCCCGGGTAGCAATCAGCCCCAGCATTTT CASSPGGPGSNQPQHF
TRBD1 TRBJ1-2 - TRBV29-1 TGCAGCGTTGAATTCTGGACAGGGTATGGCTACACCTTC CSVEFWTGYGYTF
TRBD1 TRBJ2-2 - TRBV5-5 TGTGCCAGCATTACCGGGACAGGGGACACCGGGGAGCTGTTTTTT CASITGTGDTGELFF
- TRBJ1-2 - TRBV5-6 TGTGCCAGCAGCACGAGGACCCGGGGCTACACCTTC CASSTRTRGYTF
TRBD1 TRBJ1-2 - TRBV6-6 TGTGCCAGCAGTTACCCTTCCTCCGGGACAGGGTCTGGCTACACCTTC CASSYPSSGTGSGYTF
TRBD1 TRBJ2-7 - TRBV29-1 TGCAGCGTTTTCCGGGACAGGGGACACGAGCAGTACTTC CSVFRDRGHEQYF
- TRBJ1-1 - TRBV10-3 TGTGCCATCCTCGACCCAGGCAGGTCGAACACTGAAGCTTTCTTT CAILDPGRSNTEAFF
- TRBJ1-5 - TRBV5-6 TGTGCCAGCAGCTTCCAGGGAAGGAATCAGCCCCAGCATTTT CASSFQGRNQPQHF
- TRBJ1-1 - TRBV2 TGTGCCAGCAGTGACAGGGAGGTTAGTGAAGCTTTCTTT CASSDREVSEAFF
TRBD1 TRBJ1-2 - TRBV4-1 TGCGCCAGCAGCCGAACCCGACAGGGACCATCTAAGAACTATGGCTACACCTTC CASSRTRQGPSKNYGYTF
- TRBJ1-2 - TRBV29-1 TGCAGCGTCCGCCCGGAGGGCAGTAACTATGGCTACACCTTC CSVRPEGSNYGYTF
- TRBJ2-3 - TRBV9 TGTGCCAGCAGCGTAGGAGGACAGCCTAGCACAGATACGCAGTATTTT CASSVGGQPSTDTQYF